The clone carrying this TCR beta chain was recorded many times. Its antigen is undetermined. Germline CDR1 is KGHDR and CDR2 is SFDVKD. V was trimmed by 9 bases and J by 7 bases, leaving 36 bases between them. The length of the CDR3 is 20 residues. A single record per CDR3 protein comes from TCRdb applying MiXCR to the 5' RACE reads. The table lists roughly 19,000 distinct CDR3 sequences, 2% to 2.5% of them singletons. The sample is drawn from a study of beta chain bispecific antibodies for T cell cancers. Across the study: The leukemia lines expressed TRBV12-3 (Jurkat) and TRBV5-5 (HPB-ALL). The study, taken as a whole, reports: Versus anti-CD19, anti-TRBV12 exposure cut the TRBV12-3 share of TRBV signal by over 98%. Most targeted TRBV signal came from the leukemia cell line cells, not normal T cells.

Expansion lasted two to three days, with either anti-CD3 antibody OKT3 or CD3/CD28 beads. Jurkat-T cell coculture with anti-TRBV12, compared with an anti-CD19 control. The chain employs TRBV24-1 and TRBJ2-1, with D perhaps matching TRBD1 or TRBD2 (5 bases each). The clonotype originates from a human donor in good health. Some clones in this sample may be carry-over from other donors' samples. Sample: healthy donor T cells cultured with leukemia cells, taken from a culture containing a bispecific antibody targeting TCR Vbeta12. Here the CDR3 DNA reads TGTGCCACCCATCAGTATAGGGGACCGTTTAGGGGTGGAGTATGGAATGAGCAGTTCTTC. Amino acid sequence: CATHQYRGPFRGGVWNEQFF.